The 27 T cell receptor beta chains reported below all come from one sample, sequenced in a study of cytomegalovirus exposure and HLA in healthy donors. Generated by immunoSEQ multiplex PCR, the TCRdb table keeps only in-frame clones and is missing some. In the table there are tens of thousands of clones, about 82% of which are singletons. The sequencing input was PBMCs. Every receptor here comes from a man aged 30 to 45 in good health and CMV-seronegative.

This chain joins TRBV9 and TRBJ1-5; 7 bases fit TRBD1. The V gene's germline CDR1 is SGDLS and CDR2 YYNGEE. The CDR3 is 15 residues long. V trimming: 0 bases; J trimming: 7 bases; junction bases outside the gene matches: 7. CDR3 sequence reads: CASSVGGGAGQPQHF. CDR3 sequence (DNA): TGTGCCAGCAGCGTAGGAGGGGGCGCAGGCCAGCCCCAGCATTTT.

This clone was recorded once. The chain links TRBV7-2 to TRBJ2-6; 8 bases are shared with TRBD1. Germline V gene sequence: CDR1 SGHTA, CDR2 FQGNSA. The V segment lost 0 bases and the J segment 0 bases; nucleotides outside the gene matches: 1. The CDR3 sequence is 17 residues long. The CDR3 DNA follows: TGTGCCAGCAGCTTAGCCGGGACAGGCTCTGGGGCCAACGTCCTGACTTTC. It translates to CASSLAGTGSGANVLTF.

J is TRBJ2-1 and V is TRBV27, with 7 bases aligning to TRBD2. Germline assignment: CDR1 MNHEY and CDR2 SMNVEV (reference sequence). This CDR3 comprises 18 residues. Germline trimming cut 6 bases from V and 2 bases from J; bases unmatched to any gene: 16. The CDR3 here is CASSTSKQSAGPYNEQFF. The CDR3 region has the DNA TGTGCCAGCAGCACCTCCAAACAATCAGCGGGGCCCTACAATGAGCAGTTCTTC.

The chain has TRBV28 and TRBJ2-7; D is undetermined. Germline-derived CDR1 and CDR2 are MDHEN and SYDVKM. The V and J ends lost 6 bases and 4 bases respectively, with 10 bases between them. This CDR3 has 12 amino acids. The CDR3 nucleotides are TGTGCCAGCAGCCGCAGGTTTTACGAGCAGTACTTC. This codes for CASSRRFYEQYF.

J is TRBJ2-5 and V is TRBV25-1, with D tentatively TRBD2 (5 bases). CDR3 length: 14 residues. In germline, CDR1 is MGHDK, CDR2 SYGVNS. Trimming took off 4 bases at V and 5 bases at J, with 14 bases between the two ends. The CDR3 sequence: CASSVSTKDETQYF. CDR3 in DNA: TGTGCCAGCAGTGTGTCGACTAAGGACGAGACCCAGTACTTC.

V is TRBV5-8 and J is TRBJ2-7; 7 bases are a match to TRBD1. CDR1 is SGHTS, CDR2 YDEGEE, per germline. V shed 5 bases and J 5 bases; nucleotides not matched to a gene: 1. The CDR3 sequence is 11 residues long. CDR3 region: CASSRGHEQYF. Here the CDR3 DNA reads TGTGCCAGCAGTAGGGGGCACGAGCAGTACTTC.

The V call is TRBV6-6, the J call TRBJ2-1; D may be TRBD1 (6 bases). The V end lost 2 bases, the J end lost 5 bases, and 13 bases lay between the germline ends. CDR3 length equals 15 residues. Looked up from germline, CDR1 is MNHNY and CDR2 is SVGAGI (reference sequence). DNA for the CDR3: TGTGCCAGCAGTTACACTTCGGACAGAAACAATGAGCAGTTCTTC. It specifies CASSYTSDRNNEQFF.

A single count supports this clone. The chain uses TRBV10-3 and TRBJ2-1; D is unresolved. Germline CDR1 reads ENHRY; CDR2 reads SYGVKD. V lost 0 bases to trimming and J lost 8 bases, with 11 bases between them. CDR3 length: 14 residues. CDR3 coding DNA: TGTGCCATCAGTGAGTCGATAGAATTCGATGAGCAGTTCTTC. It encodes CAISESIEFDEQFF.

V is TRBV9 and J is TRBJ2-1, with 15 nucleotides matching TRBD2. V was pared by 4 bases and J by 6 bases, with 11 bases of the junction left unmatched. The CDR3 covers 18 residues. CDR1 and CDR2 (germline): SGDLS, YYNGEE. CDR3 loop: CASSLGTSGRRKGNEQFF. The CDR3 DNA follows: TGTGCCAGCAGCCTAGGGACTAGCGGGAGGCGGAAGGGCAATGAGCAGTTCTTC.

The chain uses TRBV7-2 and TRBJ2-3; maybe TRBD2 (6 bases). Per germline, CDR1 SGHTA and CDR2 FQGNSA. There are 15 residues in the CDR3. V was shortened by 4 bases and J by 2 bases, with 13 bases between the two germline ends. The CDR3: CASSSGLLPTDTQYF. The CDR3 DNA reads TGTGCCAGCAGCTCTGGACTACTTCCCACAGATACGCAGTATTTT.

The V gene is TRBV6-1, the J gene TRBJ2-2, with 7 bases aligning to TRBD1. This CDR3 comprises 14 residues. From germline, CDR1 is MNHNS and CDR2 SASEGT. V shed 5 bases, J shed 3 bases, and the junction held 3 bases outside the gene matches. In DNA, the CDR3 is TGTGCCAGCAGTACTGGACAGGACACCGGGGAGCTGTTTTTT. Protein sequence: CASSTGQDTGELFF.

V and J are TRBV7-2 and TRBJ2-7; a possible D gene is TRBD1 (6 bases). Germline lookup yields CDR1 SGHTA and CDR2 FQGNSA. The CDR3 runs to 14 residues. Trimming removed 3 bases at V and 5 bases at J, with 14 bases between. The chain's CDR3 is CASSLDLGQNEQYF. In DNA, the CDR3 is TGTGCCAGCAGCTTGGATTTAGGACAGAACGAGCAGTACTTC.

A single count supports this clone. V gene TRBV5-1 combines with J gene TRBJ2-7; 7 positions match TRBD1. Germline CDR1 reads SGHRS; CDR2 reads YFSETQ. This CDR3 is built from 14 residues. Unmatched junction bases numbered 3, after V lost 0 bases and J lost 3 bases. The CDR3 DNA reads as TGCGCCAGCAGCTTGGTAGGGGGCAACTACGAGCAGTACTTC. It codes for CASSLVGGNYEQYF. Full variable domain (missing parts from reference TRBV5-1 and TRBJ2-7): KAGVTQTPRYLIKTRGQQVTLSCSPISGHRSVSWYQQTPGQGLQFLFEYFSETQRNKGNFPGRFSGRQFSNSRSEMNVSTLELGDSALYLCASSLVGGNYEQYFGPGTRLTVT.

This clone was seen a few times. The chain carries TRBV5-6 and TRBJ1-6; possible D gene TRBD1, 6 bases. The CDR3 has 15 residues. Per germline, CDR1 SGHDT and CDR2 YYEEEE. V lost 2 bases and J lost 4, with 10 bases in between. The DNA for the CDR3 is TGTGCCAGCAGCTTAGGACAGACGTATAATTCACCCCTCCACTTT. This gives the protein CASSLGQTYNSPLHF. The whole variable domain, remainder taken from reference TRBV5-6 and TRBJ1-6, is DAGVTQSPTHLIKTRGQQVTLRCSPKSGHDTVSWYQQALGQGPQFIFQYYEEEERQRGNFPDRFSGHQFPNYSSELNVNALLLGDSALYLCASSLGQTYNSPLHFGNGTRLTVT.

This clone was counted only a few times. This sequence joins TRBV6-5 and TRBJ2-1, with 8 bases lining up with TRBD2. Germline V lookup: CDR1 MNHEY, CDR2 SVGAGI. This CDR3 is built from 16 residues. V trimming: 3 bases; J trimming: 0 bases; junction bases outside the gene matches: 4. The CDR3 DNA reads TGTGCCAGCAGTTATGACGCGGGGGGCTCCTACAATGAGCAGTTCTTC. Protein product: CASSYDAGGSYNEQFF.

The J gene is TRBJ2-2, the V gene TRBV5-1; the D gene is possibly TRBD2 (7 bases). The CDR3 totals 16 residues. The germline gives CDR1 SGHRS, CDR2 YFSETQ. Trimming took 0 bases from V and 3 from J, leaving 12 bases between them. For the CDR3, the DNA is TGCGCCAGCAGCTTGGACACAGGGAGGGACACCGGGGAGCTGTTTTTT. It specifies CASSLDTGRDTGELFF.

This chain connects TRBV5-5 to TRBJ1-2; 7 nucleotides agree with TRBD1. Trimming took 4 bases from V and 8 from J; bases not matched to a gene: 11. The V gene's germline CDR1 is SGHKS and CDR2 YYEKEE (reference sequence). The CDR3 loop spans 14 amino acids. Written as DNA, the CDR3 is TGTGCCAGCAGCAGGGGACAGCCGATTAGGGGCTACACCTTC. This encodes CASSRGQPIRGYTF.

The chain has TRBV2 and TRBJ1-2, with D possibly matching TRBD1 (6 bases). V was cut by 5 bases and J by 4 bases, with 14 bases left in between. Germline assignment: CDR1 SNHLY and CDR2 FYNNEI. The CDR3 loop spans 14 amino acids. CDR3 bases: TGTGCCAGCAGTAACCAGGGGTTGGTCTATGGCTACACCTTC. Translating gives CASSNQGLVYGYTF.

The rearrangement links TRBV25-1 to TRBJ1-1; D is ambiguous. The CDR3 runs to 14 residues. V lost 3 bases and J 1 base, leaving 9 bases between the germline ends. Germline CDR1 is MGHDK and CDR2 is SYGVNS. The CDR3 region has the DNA TGTGCCAGCAGTGAGAGACTCGAGAACACTGAAGCTTTCTTT. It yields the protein CASSERLENTEAFF.

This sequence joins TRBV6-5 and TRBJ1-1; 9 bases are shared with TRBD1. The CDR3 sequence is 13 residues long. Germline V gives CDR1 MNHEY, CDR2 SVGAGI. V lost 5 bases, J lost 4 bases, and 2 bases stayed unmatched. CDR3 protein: CASSRDRVTEAFF. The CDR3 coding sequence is TGTGCCAGCAGTCGGGACAGGGTCACTGAAGCTTTCTTT.

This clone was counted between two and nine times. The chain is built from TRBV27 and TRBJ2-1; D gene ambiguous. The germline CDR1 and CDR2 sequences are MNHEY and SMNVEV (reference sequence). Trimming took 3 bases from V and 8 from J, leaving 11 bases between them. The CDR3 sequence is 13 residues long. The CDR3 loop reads CASSFGFLHEQFF. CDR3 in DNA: TGTGCCAGCAGTTTCGGTTTTCTTCATGAGCAGTTCTTC.

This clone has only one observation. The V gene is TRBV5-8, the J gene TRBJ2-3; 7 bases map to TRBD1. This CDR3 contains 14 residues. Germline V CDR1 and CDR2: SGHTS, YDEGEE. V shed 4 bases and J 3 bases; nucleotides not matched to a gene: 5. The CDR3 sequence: CASSQDRATDTQYF. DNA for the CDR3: TGTGCCAGCAGCCAAGACAGGGCTACAGATACGCAGTATTTT.

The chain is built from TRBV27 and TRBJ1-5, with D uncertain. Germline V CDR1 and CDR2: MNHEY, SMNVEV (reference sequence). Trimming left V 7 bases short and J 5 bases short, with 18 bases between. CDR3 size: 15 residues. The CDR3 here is CASKPTRWLYQPQHF. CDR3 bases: TGTGCCAGCAAGCCGACGCGGTGGCTTTATCAGCCCCAGCATTTT.

The CDR3 DNA reads as TGTGCCAGCGCAGGACAGGGTACTGCTGAAGCTTTCTTT. This codes for CASAGQGTAEAFF. This chain connects TRBV2 to TRBJ1-1; 8 bases agree with TRBD1. Unmatched junction bases numbered 8, after V lost 8 bases and J lost 6 bases. CDR3 size: 13 residues. CDR1 SNHLY and CDR2 FYNNEI come from the germline V gene.

The CDR3 DNA is TGTGCCAGCACTGCTAGCGGGAGCACAGATACGCAGTATTTT. Residues: CASTASGSTDTQYF. The rearrangement uses TRBV7-2 and TRBJ2-3, with 8 nucleotides matching TRBD2. Trimming cost V 7 bases and J 0 bases; bases outside gene matches: 3. Germline V lookup: CDR1 SGHTA, CDR2 FQGNSA. This CDR3 is 14 amino acids long.

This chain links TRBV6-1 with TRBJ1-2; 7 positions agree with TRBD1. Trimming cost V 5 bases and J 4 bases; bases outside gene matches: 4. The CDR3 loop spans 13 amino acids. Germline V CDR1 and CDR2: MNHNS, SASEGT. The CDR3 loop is CASSPTGSYGYTF. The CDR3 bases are TGTGCCAGCAGTCCGACAGGGAGCTATGGCTACACCTTC.

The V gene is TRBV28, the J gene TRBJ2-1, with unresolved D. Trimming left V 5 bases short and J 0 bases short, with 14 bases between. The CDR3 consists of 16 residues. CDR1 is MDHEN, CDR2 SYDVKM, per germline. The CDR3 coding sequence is TGTGCCAGCAGTAGCCTCGCGCGGAGCTCCTACAATGAGCAGTTCTTC. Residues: CASSSLARSSYNEQFF. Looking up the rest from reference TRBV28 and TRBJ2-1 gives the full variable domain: DVKVTQSSRYLVKRTGEKVFLECVQDMDHENMFWYRQDPGLGLRLIYFSYDVKMKEKGDIPEGYSVSREKKERFSLILESASTNQTSMYLCASSSLARSSYNEQFFGPGTRLTVL.